These 13 T cell receptor beta chains came from one sample sequenced in a study of technical replicates of blood from a few donors. Measured with immunoSEQ multiplex PCR; TCRdb has only the in-frame clones, and not every one. The profile shows 60,000 to 80,000 clones, 70% to 90% of them singletons. The specimen was PBMCs. The receptors shown here come from a human donor in good health. Some clones in this sample may be carry-over from other donors' samples.

The chain links TRBV11-2 to TRBJ2-7, with TRBD2 matching over 7 bases. The trim removed 1 base at V and 3 bases at J, leaving 0 bases unmatched. The CDR3 runs 13 residues. The germline gives CDR1 SGHAT, CDR2 FQNNGV. The CDR3 region has the DNA TGTGCCAGCAGCTTAGGCGGGGGCTACGAGCAGTACTTC. It codes for CASSLGGGYEQYF.

The CDR3 sequence is CASSLAATPDTQYF. CDR3 in DNA: TGTGCCAGCAGCTTGGCCGCTACCCCAGATACGCAGTATTTT. The V call is TRBV5-6, the J call TRBJ2-3; no firm D call. Germline loops: CDR1 SGHDT, CDR2 YYEEEE. Trimming cost V 0 bases and J 4 bases, with 9 bases left between them. This CDR3 has 14 residues.

The chain links TRBV5-1 to TRBJ2-7; TRBD1 aligns across 8 bases. CDR3 length equals 17 residues. The germline V gene has CDR1 SGHRS and CDR2 YFSETQ. V lost 0 bases, J lost 7 bases, and 15 bases stayed unmatched. CDR3 coding DNA: TGCGCCAGCAGCTTGGATTTCCCCGCAGGGGGCTCGAGAGAGCAGTACTTC. Residues: CASSLDFPAGGSREQYF.

This sequence joins TRBV7-9 and TRBJ2-5; 11 positions match TRBD2. The germline V gene encodes CDR1 SEHNR and CDR2 FQNEAQ (reference sequence). The CDR3 is made up of 15 amino acids. With V trimmed by 4 bases and J by 4 bases, 5 bases remained unmatched. CDR3 loop: CASSSGTSGGETQYF. In nucleotides, the CDR3 is TGTGCCAGCAGCTCCGGGACTAGCGGAGGAGAGACCCAGTACTTC.

The chain uses TRBV5-1 and TRBJ2-7, with 8 bases lining up with TRBD2. V was clipped by 4 bases and J by 2 bases; unmatched bases: 8. The CDR3 spans 15 residues. Germline V gene lookup returns CDR1 SGHRS and CDR2 YFSETQ. The CDR3 sequence is CASSPGGAGAYEQYF. CDR3 nucleotides: TGCGCCAGCAGCCCAGGTGGAGCGGGGGCCTACGAGCAGTACTTC.

The rearrangement uses TRBV10-3 and TRBJ1-2, with a possible D match to TRBD1 (6 bases). Germline-derived CDR1 and CDR2 are ENHRY and SYGVKD. Trimming shortened V by 7 bases and J by 6 bases, and 12 bases separated the two germline ends. The CDR3 spans 12 residues. CDR3 in amino acids: CAIKGSGDGYTF. The CDR3 DNA sequence: TGTGCCATCAAGGGGTCAGGGGATGGCTACACCTTC.

The rearrangement uses TRBV7-9 and TRBJ2-1; TRBD2 aligns across 9 bases. Trimming removed 6 bases from V and 1 base from J; junction bases left unmatched: 1. Germline loops: CDR1 SEHNR, CDR2 FQNEAQ (reference sequence). CDR3 size: 14 residues. The CDR3 sequence is CASSLAGSYNEQFF. The CDR3 nucleotides read TGTGCCAGCAGTCTAGCGGGGTCCTACAATGAGCAGTTCTTC.

This chain uses TRBV7-2 with TRBJ1-5; D unresolved. V was shortened by 7 bases and J by 1 base, with 8 bases between the two germline ends. CDR3 length equals 13 residues. Germline V gene lookup returns CDR1 SGHTA and CDR2 FQGNSA. The CDR3 protein is CASNRGSNQPQHF. CDR3 DNA: TGTGCCAGCAACCGCGGGAGCAATCAGCCCCAGCATTTT.

The rearrangement joins TRBV5-6 to TRBJ1-6; TRBD1 agrees at 8 bases. Germline trimming cut 4 bases from V and 2 bases from J; bases unmatched to any gene: 2. Germline CDR1 is SGHDT and CDR2 is YYEEEE. The CDR3 runs to 15 residues. CDR3 bases: TGTGCCAGCAGCCAGGACAGGGCCTATAATTCACCCCTCCACTTT. Translation: CASSQDRAYNSPLHF.

This chain uses TRBV2 with TRBJ1-5, with 7 bases fitting TRBD1. Germline values: CDR1 SNHLY, CDR2 FYNNEI. V gave up 7 bases and J gave up 4 bases; unmatched junction bases: 1. CDR3 length: 12 residues. CDR3 sequence: CASNRGNQPQHF. CDR3 bases: TGTGCCAGCAACAGGGGAAATCAGCCCCAGCATTTT. The complete variable domain, with remaining parts taken from reference TRBV2 and TRBJ1-5, reads EPEVTQTPSHQVTQMGQEVILRCVPISNHLYFYWYRQILGQKVEFLVSFYNNEISEKSEIFDDQFSVERPDGSNFTLKIRSTKLEDSAMYFCASNRGNQPQHFGDGTRLSIL.

The chain employs TRBV7-2 and TRBJ2-2, with 8 bases matching TRBD2. The CDR3 has 17 residues. V shed 6 bases, J shed 4 bases, and the junction held 13 bases outside the gene matches. CDR1 is SGHTA and CDR2 is FQGNSA in the germline V gene. CDR3 coding DNA: TGTGCCAGCAGTTTTTCCCGGGGGGGGTTAGGCACCGGGGAGCTGTTTTTT. It encodes CASSFSRGGLGTGELFF. The variable domain in full, with the rest retrieved from reference TRBV7-2 and TRBJ2-2, is GAGVSQSPSNKVTEKGKDVELRCDPISGHTALYWYRQSLGQGLEFLIYFQGNSAPDKSGLPSDRFSAERTGGSVSTLTIQRTQQEDSAVYLCASSFSRGGLGTGELFFGEGSRLTVL.

This clone was recorded once. The gene calls are TRBV27 and TRBJ2-7; D is possibly TRBD2 (6 bases). Between the trimmed V and J ends, which lost 6 bases and 6 bases, there was a span of 12 bases. This CDR3 region has 12 residues. Germline CDR1 reads MNHEY; CDR2 reads SMNVEV (reference sequence). CDR3: CASRRDPSEQYF. In DNA form, the CDR3 reads TGTGCCAGCAGGCGGGACCCCTCCGAGCAGTACTTC.

The chain carries TRBV6-4 and TRBJ2-7; 7 nucleotides align to TRBD2. Trimming cost V 8 bases and J 4 bases; bases outside gene matches: 14. The CDR3 is 15 residues long. Germline loops: CDR1 MRHNA, CDR2 SNTAGT. This CDR3 reads CASRQYPSGEYEQYF. The CDR3 nucleotides read TGTGCCAGCCGACAGTACCCTAGCGGCGAGTACGAGCAGTACTTC.